These 17 T cell receptor beta chains were all obtained from the same sample, sequenced in a study of T cells in Graves' hyperthyroidism and ophthalmopathy. It was RNA transcripts that yielded the amplified TCR beta CDR3 regions. RT-PCR in the first round (using the HTBI primer set) targeted the TCR CDR3. MiXCR was run by TCRdb on the multiplex PCR reads, yielding one entry per CDR3 protein. The sample includes roughly 400,000 distinct CDR3 sequences, over 12% of them seen just once. Sequencing used blood. The receptors stem from a man in his fifties or sixties with Graves' ophthalmopathy.

This clonotype was counted ten times or more. The V gene is TRBV5-1, the J gene TRBJ2-3, with D hard to call. Germline V gene sequence: CDR1 SGHRS, CDR2 YFSETQ. The CDR3 totals 14 residues. V was clipped by 5 bases and J by 4 bases, with 14 bases between them. This chain's CDR3 is CASSDPGRPDTQYF. CDR3 DNA: TGCGCCAGCAGTGACCCGGGTAGACCAGATACGCAGTATTTT.

Remarks on this clonotype: A read error is possible here, since a much larger clone lies one base away. The final CDR3 position lacks the conserved phenylalanine or tryptophan, pointing to a likely read error. J is TRBJ1-1 and V is TRBV27, with D possibly matching TRBD1 (5 bases). The CDR3 consists of 14 residues. Per germline, CDR1 MNHEY and CDR2 SMNVEV (reference sequence). V was trimmed by 0 bases and J by 4 bases, leaving 9 bases between them. In DNA form, the CDR3 reads TGTGCCAGCAGTTTATCGGGACGGATCACTGAAGCTTTCCTT. Translation gives CASSLSGRITEAFL.

Many counts were recorded for this clonotype. This chain's CDR3 is CASSFVAGGRSGGQYF. The CDR3 DNA reads TGTGCCAGCAGCTTCGTGGCGGGAGGACGCTCCGGGGGCCAGTACTTC. The J gene is TRBJ2-7, the V gene TRBV7-6, with 8 bases lining up with TRBD2. Unmatched junction bases numbered 17, after V lost 3 bases and J lost 10 bases. This CDR3 contains 16 residues. The germline gives CDR1 SGHVS, CDR2 FNYEAQ. The full variable domain, with the rest looked up from reference TRBV7-6 and TRBJ2-7, is GAGVSQSPRYKVTKRGQDVALRCDPISGHVSLYWYRQALGQGPEFLTYFNYEAQQDKSGLPNDRFSAERPEGSISTLTIQRTEQRDSAMYRCASSFVAGGRSGGQYFGPGTRLTVT.

This clonotype was counted ten times or more. CDR3 sequence: CASSFGVYNEQFF. CDR3 DNA sequence: TGTGCCAGCAGCTTCGGGGTCTACAATGAGCAGTTCTTC. The chain couples TRBV7-2 to TRBJ2-1; D is perhaps TRBD2 (5 bases). There are 13 residues in the CDR3. V shed 3 bases and J shed 3 bases, with 6 bases lying between them. Per germline, CDR1 SGHTA and CDR2 FQGNSA. Looking up the rest from reference TRBV7-2 and TRBJ2-1 gives the full variable domain: GAGVSQSPSNKVTEKGKDVELRCDPISGHTALYWYRQSLGQGLEFLIYFQGNSAPDKSGLPSDRFSAERTGGSVSTLTIQRTQQEDSAVYLCASSFGVYNEQFFGPGTRLTVL.

The chain is built from TRBV27 and TRBJ2-1; 9 bases fit TRBD2. Germline V gene lookup returns CDR1 MNHEY and CDR2 SMNVEV (reference sequence). The CDR3 is 15 residues long. Losses at the gene ends were 5 bases for V and 7 bases for J; bases not matched to a gene: 9. The CDR3 DNA sequence: TGTGCCAGCAGTCCTAGCGGGAATATGAGGAATGAGCAGTTCTTC. This sequence encodes CASSPSGNMRNEQFF.

The chain couples TRBV4-2 to TRBJ2-2, with 9 positions matching TRBD2. V lost 0 bases, J lost 2 bases, and 10 bases stayed unmatched. This CDR3 region has 19 residues. The germline V gene has CDR1 LGHNA and CDR2 YNFKEQ. CDR3 nucleotides: TGTGCCAGCAGCCAAGAGGTGATGTGGACTAGCGTTAACACCGGGGAGCTGTTTTTT. This translates into CASSQEVMWTSVNTGELFF.

This clonotype was detected many times. The rearrangement uses TRBV3-1 and TRBJ1-5, with 9 bases matching TRBD1. This CDR3 region has 16 residues. J lost 3 bases, V lost 1 base, and 4 bases had no gene match. CDR1 LGHDT and CDR2 YNNKEL come from the germline V gene (reference sequence). The CDR3 DNA reads as TGTGCCAGCAGCCAAGGCGGGACAGGGAACAATCAGCCCCAGCATTTT. Amino acids: CASSQGGTGNNQPQHF.

This clonotype has ten or more counts. The chain is built from TRBV11-2 and TRBJ2-1; D is possibly TRBD1 (6 bases). V dropped 1 base and J dropped 1 base, with 14 bases sitting between them. Per the germline V gene, CDR1 is SGHAT and CDR2 is FQNNGV. This CDR3 is built from 17 residues. The chain's CDR3 is CASSLGLSGESYNEQFF. DNA of the CDR3: TGTGCCAGCAGCTTAGGTCTATCAGGGGAATCCTACAATGAGCAGTTCTTC.

This chain joins TRBV20-1 and TRBJ1-1; 9 bases match TRBD1. The V segment lost 0 bases and the J segment 0 bases; nucleotides outside the gene matches: 5. Germline V lookup: CDR1 DFQATT, CDR2 SNEGSKA (reference sequence). This CDR3 is built from 16 residues. The CDR3 DNA reads as TGCAGTGCTAGAGACTTAACAGGGGGCTTGAACACTGAAGCTTTCTTT. This translates into CSARDLTGGLNTEAFF.

Ten or more counts support this clonotype. The CDR3 region has the DNA TGTGCCAGCAGGGGAGTGGGGGCCACCTTCTACGAGCAGTACTTC. This sequence encodes CASRGVGATFYEQYF. The V call is TRBV6-1, the J call TRBJ2-7; TRBD1 might be the D (6 bases). The V gene's germline CDR1 is MNHNS and CDR2 SASEGT. The length of the CDR3 is 15 residues. V was trimmed by 6 bases and J by 3 bases, leaving 18 bases between them.

Many counts were recorded for this clonotype. CDR3 region: CASSLDGQGTEAFF. In DNA form, the CDR3 reads TGTGCCAGCAGCTTAGATGGCCAGGGGACTGAAGCTTTCTTT. The V gene is TRBV11-2, the J gene TRBJ1-1, with D possibly matching TRBD1 (6 bases). Looked up from germline, CDR1 is SGHAT and CDR2 is FQNNGV. The CDR3 loop spans 14 amino acids. V lost 0 bases to trimming and J lost 5 bases, with 10 bases between them.

The DNA of the CDR3 is TGTGCCAGCAGCTTAACTCCTAGCGGGAGGGCGGGTGATACGCAGTATTTT. It encodes CASSLTPSGRAGDTQYF. V usage is TRBV7-3 and J usage is TRBJ2-3; 12 bases line up with TRBD2. CDR1 is SGHTA and CDR2 is FQGTGA in the germline V gene. Germline trimming cut 0 bases from V and 6 bases from J; bases unmatched to any gene: 7. The CDR3 contains 17 residues.

There are many counts of this clonotype. CDR3 in amino acids: CASSLSPSRGNTIYF. For the CDR3, the DNA is TGTGCCAGCAGCTTATCGCCCTCGAGGGGAAACACCATATATTTT. This rearrangement joins TRBV7-9 to TRBJ1-3; D is uncertain. In germline, CDR1 is SEHNR, CDR2 FQNEAQ (reference sequence). With 2 bases removed from V and 4 bases from J, the gap between germline ends came to 12 bases. The CDR3 loop spans 15 amino acids.

This clonotype has ten or more counts. The rearrangement links TRBV20-1 to TRBJ2-1; TRBD2 matches at 9 bases. The length of the CDR3 is 14 residues. The germline V gene encodes CDR1 DFQATT and CDR2 SNEGSKA (reference sequence). Trimming took 5 bases from V and 5 from J; bases not matched to a gene: 7. CDR3 in amino acids: CSAVWREGHNEQFF. The DNA for the CDR3 is TGCAGTGCTGTCTGGCGGGAGGGTCACAATGAGCAGTTCTTC.

The chain uses TRBV7-9 and TRBJ2-3, with 8 nucleotides matching TRBD2. After removal of 1 base from V and 9 bases from J, the junction contained 21 bases not matched to a gene. The germline CDR1 and CDR2 sequences are SEHNR and FQNEAQ (reference sequence). This CDR3 is built from 19 residues. CDR3 loop: CASSLDSASGTRGRWTQYF. As DNA, the CDR3 is TGTGCCAGCAGCTTAGACTCGGCGTCGGGGACTAGGGGGAGATGGACGCAGTATTTT.

This clonotype has a count of ten or more. V and J are TRBV5-1 and TRBJ2-3; 9 positions agree with TRBD2. This CDR3 spans 17 amino acids. With V trimmed by 0 bases and J by 4 bases, 9 bases remained unmatched. Per germline, CDR1 SGHRS and CDR2 YFSETQ. CDR3 loop: CASSLERGGRAADTQYF. CDR3 sequence (DNA): TGCGCCAGCAGCTTGGAGCGTGGCGGGAGGGCCGCAGATACGCAGTATTTT.

Many counts were recorded for this clonotype. The gene calls are TRBV27 and TRBJ2-3; 7 bases map to TRBD2. This CDR3 spans 13 amino acids. Germline assignment: CDR1 MNHEY and CDR2 SMNVEV (reference sequence). J gave up 10 bases and V 3 bases, and 7 bases lay outside the gene matches. In DNA form, the CDR3 reads TGTGCCAGCAGTTTGACTAGCCAGAGAGCGCAGTATTTT. Its translation: CASSLTSQRAQYF.